These T cell receptor beta chains were read from a single sample in a study of blood T cell repertoires in COVID-19. Sequencing used immunoSEQ multiplex PCR; TCRdb keeps in-frame clones, though not all of them. The data hold about 130,000 clones, with 65% to 90% observed a single time. The specimen was PBMCs or T cells enriched from blood (not recorded which). Every receptor here comes from a woman aged 45 to 65 who had recovered from COVID-19. CDR3s include the opening cysteine and the closing phenylalanine or tryptophan.

v_call cdr3_aa
TRBV19 CATGDRGPSKNIQYF
TRBV7-9 CASSRTRDIGTGELFF
TRBV7-2 CASSFAGRPQHF
TRBV27 CASRANRGGYTF
TRBV6-5 CASSAPWAENYGYTF
TRBV11-2 CASSRPGVQGLEPQYF
TRBV12-3/TRBV12-4 CASSLAGTGEQYF
TRBV12-5 CAMGGVGHYFYGYTF
TRBV11-3 CASSQTGANTEAFF
TRBV6-2/TRBV6-3 CASSGLAVTQYF
TRBV29-1 CSVARNTGELFF
TRBV5-6 CASSSLGEQYF
TRBV30 CAWRTGVSTEAFF
TRBV5-5 CASSSDWTNTEAFF